One sample yielded the 7 T cell receptor beta chains listed below, sequenced in a study of OX40 agonist ivuxolimab in advanced cancers. Assay used: immunoSEQ multiplex PCR; TCRdb lists only in-frame clones, some missing. The sample holds 100,000 to 150,000 clones, roughly 92% seen once. The sequencing used CD4+ or CD8+ T cells sorted from blood, collected in a trial of the OX40 agonist ivuxolimab. The receptor source for this set is an adult with an advanced solid tumor such as melanoma, head and neck, liver or kidney cancer.

The chain couples TRBV28 to TRBJ1-1, with a tentative D call TRBD1 (5 bases). Trimming removed 5 bases from V and 4 bases from J, with 8 bases in between. The germline CDR1 and CDR2 sequences are MDHEN and SYDVKM. The CDR3 length is 12 residues. In DNA, the CDR3 is TGTGCCAGCAGTCTGACAGTCACTGAAGCTTTCTTT. This codes for CASSLTVTEAFF. Filled out from reference TRBV28 and TRBJ1-1, the complete variable domain reads DVKVTQSSRYLVKRTGEKVFLECVQDMDHENMFWYRQDPGLGLRLIYFSYDVKMKEKGDIPEGYSVSREKKERFSLILESASTNQTSMYLCASSLTVTEAFFGQGTRLTVV.

Details on this clone: At one of its ends the junction is not consistent with the germline gene, which may arise from a read error. The rearrangement links TRBV11-2 to TRBJ2-7, with D possibly being TRBD1 (6 bases). Germline-derived CDR1 and CDR2 are SGHAT and FQNNGV. The CDR3 is 14 residues long. The CDR3 loop is CASSVDRTAYEQYF. CDR3 coding DNA: TGTGCCAGCAGCGTAGACAGGACCGCCTACGAGCAGTACTTC.

The rearrangement joins TRBV29-1 to TRBJ2-5, with D possibly TRBD2 on 6 matching bases. V shed 6 bases and J shed 0 bases, with 8 bases lying between them. Germline loops: CDR1 SQVTM, CDR2 ANQGSEA. The CDR3 covers 12 residues. CDR3 DNA sequence: TGCAGCGTGGGGACTGACCAAGAGACCCAGTACTTC. The encoded protein is CSVGTDQETQYF.

The chain combines TRBV27 with TRBJ2-7, with 9 bases lining up with TRBD1. The trim removed 6 bases at V and 2 bases at J, leaving 2 bases unmatched. CDR1 MNHEY and CDR2 SMNVEV come from the germline V gene (reference sequence). The length of the CDR3 is 13 residues. The DNA of the CDR3 is TGTGCCAGCAGCCGACAGGGGGCCTACGAGCAGTACTTC. Protein product: CASSRQGAYEQYF.

This rearrangement joins TRBV4-2 to TRBJ2-6; D remains ambiguous. The germline V gene encodes CDR1 LGHNA and CDR2 YNFKEQ. The CDR3 runs 15 residues. Trimming removed 0 bases from V and 0 bases from J, with 3 bases in between. As DNA, the CDR3 is TGTGCCAGCAGCCAAGAAGTCTCTGGGGCCAACGTCCTGACTTTC. Amino acid sequence: CASSQEVSGANVLTF.

The V call is TRBV7-8, the J call TRBJ2-3, with 13 nucleotides matching TRBD2. The CDR3 has 17 residues. Germline CDR1 is SGHVS and CDR2 is FQNEAQ. The V and J ends lost 3 bases and 7 bases, in that order; junction bases with no gene match: 10. In DNA, the CDR3 is TGTGCCAGCAGCTTTCGTGGACTAGCGGGAGTTATTAATACGCAGTATTTT. Translation gives CASSFRGLAGVINTQYF.

This clone was seen only once. The gene calls are TRBV7-6 and TRBJ2-7; 9 bases align to TRBD2. CDR3 length: 14 amino acids. Germline assignment: CDR1 SGHVS and CDR2 FNYEAQ. V shed 4 bases, J shed 2 bases, and the junction held 3 bases outside the gene matches. The CDR3 nucleotides read TGTGCCAGCAGCTCAGCGGGAGGAGCCTACGAGCAGTACTTC. The encoded protein is CASSSAGGAYEQYF.